Listed here is a single T cell receptor (beta chain). Its antigen is still unknown. It has no much larger one-base neighbor in the sample; base qualities were not kept. In the same sample, other DNA sequences code for this CDR3. The immunoSEQ Assay, a bias-controlled multiplex PCR, was used to amplify TCRbeta CDR3 regions from genomic DNA. The source study handled its data this way. Within the assay, amplification of reference gene primers was used to estimate how many nucleated cells each sample contained. To quantify the absolute abundance of each unique TCRbeta CDR3 rearrangement, sequence reads were collapsed and filtered. For each sample, productive Simpson clonality was calculated as the square root of Simpson's diversity index over productive rearrangements. Imported from immuneACCESS, the table was reduced by TCRdb to in-frame sequences with V and J called. These copies leave out some clones; in studies compared against another copy, an unresolved V gene accounts for under half, and the cause of the remainder is not known. V and J calls and clone size follow that table, whereas D and trimming were derived from the DNA. The sample table records 400,000 to 450,000 clones; around 90% of these occur just once. The leading ten clones occupy roughly 0.84% of the sample.

In Seattle, one collaborating source enrolled patients while the infection was active and tracked those patients longitudinally over the course of disease. The collaborating institutions used their own protocols to collect whole blood in K2EDTA tubes. For TCRbeta analysis, collaborators shipped samples as frozen whole blood, isolated PBMCs, or DNA extracted from either of those sample types. The source of the sample is a study of blood T cell repertoires in COVID-19 (dated by TCRdb to 2018 to 2021). For context, the study as a whole: Collaborator samples came from the United States, Italy and Spain and covered acute and convalescent phases of COVID-19. Deeply sampled blood TCRbeta repertoires from subjects exposed to, actively infected with, or recovered from COVID-19 were included in the dataset. The material from the prospective study consisted of cDNA or gDNA derived from T cells, B-cell-depleted T cells, or PBMCs. The repertoires were released in a freely available public database meant as a resource for research on the immune response to SARS-CoV-2. Where available, HLA class I and class II types were obtained from metadata supplied by the sample provider rather than from assay-based typing. Samples were obtained from the ongoing ImmuneRACE study (first 160 participants) and from over a thousand subjects provided by 6 global collaborators. Nearly every sample came with metadata listing a de-identified subject ID, COVID-19 status, age in years and sex. General study outcomes and caveats: The quantity of clinical and demographic metadata differed by source and by participant and was supplied without curation.

Sequences SEHNR (CDR1) and FQNEAQ (CDR2) are obtained from the germline V gene (reference sequence). Cut back by 0 bases and 1 base, the V and J ends lie 9 bases apart. The CDR3 starts with the cysteine, ends with the phenylalanine, and has 16 residues. The sequence is cut down to CDR3 DNA, 48 bases in frame from base 1. The chain employs TRBV7-9 and TRBJ2-2; tentative D gene TRBD2, with 5 bases matching. This receptor was identified in a man aged 18 to 30 with COVID-19, enrolled during active disease. The sample was peripheral blood. The DNA reads TGTGCCAGCAGCTTAGCGTCCGGAGGGAACACCGGGGAGCTGTTTTTT. It encodes CASSLASGGNTGELFF.